This T cell receptor (beta chain) is drawn from a study of cytomegalovirus exposure and HLA in healthy donors. Germline V gene lookup returns CDR1 MNHNS and CDR2 SASEGT. The V and J ends lost 9 bases and 6 bases respectively, with 11 bases between them. The CDR3 is 11 amino acids. The PCR ran on 60 Vbeta and 13 Jbeta primers. Sequencing used immunoSEQ multiplex PCR; TCRdb keeps in-frame clones, though not all of them. The sample includes more than 100,000 clones, about four fifths of them seen just once. This clone was observed a few times. Specimen: PBMCs. This rearrangement joins TRBV6-1 to TRBJ1-1, with D possibly being TRBD1 (5 bases). The sequence was obtained from a male donor in good health and CMV-seronegative. The CDR3 sequence is CARGADPEAFF. The CDR3 bases are TGTGCCAGAGGGGCAGACCCTGAAGCTTTCTTT.